What follows is one T cell receptor beta chain and its context. Its antigen is unidentified. This entry belongs to a study of CD8+CD57+ T cells in acquired aplastic anemia. General study results and limits: Patients and controls shared roughly 28 CD8+ CDR3 sequences, which appeared highly expressed in patients and within their immunodominant clones.

Genomic DNA templated the TCR beta VDJ and CDR3 profiling. One entry per CDR3 protein results from TCRdb running MiXCR on the reads. The repertoire holds 400,000 to 500,000 distinct CDR3 sequences, with around 72% as singletons. The CDR3 is 17 residues long. Germline V gene sequence: CDR1 MNHEY, CDR2 SVGEGT. V shed 6 bases, J shed 0 bases, and the junction held 6 bases outside the gene matches. This sequence was found in a human donor in good health, serving as a control. The V gene is TRBV6-2 or TRBV6-3, the J gene TRBJ2-2; 11 bases line up with TRBD2. The sample taken for sequencing was sorted CD4+, CD8+, or CD8+CD57+ T cells (not recorded which) from PBMCs. The CDR3 DNA is TGTGCCAGCAGCCATACTAGCGGGGGCGCGAACACCGGGGAGCTGTTTTTT. This translates into CASSHTSGGANTGELFF.